This T cell receptor beta chain was captured in a study of blood T cell repertoires in COVID-19. Study-wide context: Samples taken during acute and convalescent COVID-19 were collected in the United States, Italy and Spain. The cDNA or gDNA used as material had been derived from T cells, B-cell-depleted T cells, or PBMCs.

The V and J ends lost 5 bases and 2 bases respectively, with 16 bases between them. Germline CDR1 and CDR2: MNHNY and SVGAGI (reference sequence). This CDR3 comprises 15 residues. Source study methods: Amplification of reference gene primers was used by the study to estimate nucleated cell counts. Clones were read by immunoSEQ multiplex PCR, and TCRdb kept only the in-frame ones, dropping some. V and J calls and clone size follow that table, whereas D and trimming were derived from the DNA. The table shows 150,000 to 200,000 clones, with about four fifths occurring only once. The clonotype originates from a man aged 55 to 69 with active or convalescent COVID-19. The chain has TRBV6-6 and TRBJ2-7; a possible D gene is TRBD2 (6 bases). Specimen: peripheral blood. CDR3 in amino acids: CASSTPGLGAYEQYF. The DNA of the CDR3 is TGTGCCAGCAGTACCCCGGGACTCGGAGCCTACGAGCAGTACTTC.